The clone carrying this T cell receptor (beta chain) was seen a handful of times. Its matching antigen is unknown. This sample is drawn from a study of tumor-infiltrating lymphocytes in localized non-small cell lung cancer. Study information: From each patient, both tumor and uninvolved lung, non-adjacent to tumor, were sampled.

The study, taken as a whole, reports: Tumors had more T cell infiltration than uninvolved lung, per TCRbeta sequencing and CD3 counts.

The assay was immunoSEQ multiplex PCR, and TCRdb's table has in-frame clones only and misses some. The sample records about 10,000 clones, around 64% being singletons. The CDR3 contains 12 residues. The germline V gene encodes CDR1 MNHEY and CDR2 SVGAGI. V was shortened by 2 bases and J by 5 bases, with 7 bases between the two germline ends. Sequencing input: uninvolved lung tissue not adjacent to the tumor. The chain carries TRBV6-5 and TRBJ2-7; D is uncertain. The receptor comes from a human donor with non-small cell lung cancer. The CDR3: CASSYGNHEQYF. The CDR3 DNA reads TGTGCCAGCAGTTACGGTAACCACGAGCAGTACTTC.